Ten or more counts support the clone carrying this T cell receptor beta chain. What it binds is not known. No progression to ophthalmopathy over 18 months defined stable hyperthyroidism. Orbital computed tomography, thyroid ultrasound, TRAb, serum thyroxine and clinical symptoms formed the basis of diagnosis. The PBMCs used were ones drawn from 10 ml of fresh peripheral blood. This specimen comes from a study of Graves' ophthalmopathy and Graves' hyperthyroidism. RNA served as the template for amplifying TCR beta CDR3 regions. RT-PCR in the first round used HTBI primers; a second-round multiplex PCR followed. One entry per CDR3 protein, called by TCRdb with MiXCR from the multiplex PCR reads. The sample includes a few hundred thousand distinct CDR3 sequences, 15% seen only once; the top ten take around 7%. CDR3 length: 15 residues. V lost 6 bases to trimming and J lost 3 bases, with 15 bases between them.

Points from the study as a whole: Ophthalmopathy and stable hyperthyroidism were discriminated by a 13-signature model, with over 85% sensitivity and 65% to 83% specificity.

The sequence derives from a young woman with stable Graves' hyperthyroidism. The chain uses TRBV12-3 or TRBV12-4 and TRBJ1-5; the D is unclear. The sequenced sample was peripheral blood. CDR3 nucleotide sequence: TGTGCCAGCAGCGTTGGCACGGGGAACAATCAGCCCCAGCATTTT. This translates into CASSVGTGNNQPQHF.